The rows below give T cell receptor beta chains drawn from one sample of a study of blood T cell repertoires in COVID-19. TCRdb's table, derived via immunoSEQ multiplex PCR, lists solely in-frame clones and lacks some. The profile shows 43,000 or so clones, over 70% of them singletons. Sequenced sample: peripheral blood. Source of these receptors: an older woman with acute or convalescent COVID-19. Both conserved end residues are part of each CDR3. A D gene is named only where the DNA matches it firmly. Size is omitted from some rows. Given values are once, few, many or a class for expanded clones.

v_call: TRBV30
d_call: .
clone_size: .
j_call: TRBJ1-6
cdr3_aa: CAFSLTEGLPLHF
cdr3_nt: TGTGCCTTTTCACTCACCGAGGGCTTACCCCTCCACTTT

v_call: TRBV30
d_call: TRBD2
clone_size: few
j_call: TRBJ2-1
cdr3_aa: CAWSNGGGYYEQFF
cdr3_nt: TGTGCCTGGAGTAATGGGGGGGGGTATTATGAGCAGTTCTTC

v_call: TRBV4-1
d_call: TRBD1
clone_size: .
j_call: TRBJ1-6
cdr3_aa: CASSQEGTGVAPLHF
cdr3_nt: TGCGCCAGCAGCCAAGAGGGGACAGGGGTGGCACCCCTCCACTTT

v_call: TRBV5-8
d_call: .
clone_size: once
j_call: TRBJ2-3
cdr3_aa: CASSFRTATDTQYF
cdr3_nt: TGTGCCAGCAGCTTTCGGACAGCCACAGATACGCAGTATTTT

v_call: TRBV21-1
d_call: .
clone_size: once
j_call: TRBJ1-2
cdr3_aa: CASSKVLDINYGYTF
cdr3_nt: TGTGCCAGCAGCAAAGTTCTTGACATAAACTATGGCTACACCTTC

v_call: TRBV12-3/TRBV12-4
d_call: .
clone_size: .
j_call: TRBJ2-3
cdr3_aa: CASRHTVTDTQYF
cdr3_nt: TGTGCCAGCAGACATACAGTCACAGATACGCAGTATTTT

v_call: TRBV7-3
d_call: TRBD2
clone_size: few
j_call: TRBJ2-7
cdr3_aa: CASSLSGGASYEQYF
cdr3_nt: TGTGCCAGCAGCTTAAGCGGGGGGGCTTCCTACGAGCAGTACTTC

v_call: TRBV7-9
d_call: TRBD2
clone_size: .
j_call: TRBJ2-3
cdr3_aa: CASSRIAGGRADTQYF
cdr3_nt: TGTGCCAGCAGCCGGATAGCGGGGGGGCGAGCAGATACGCAGTATTTT

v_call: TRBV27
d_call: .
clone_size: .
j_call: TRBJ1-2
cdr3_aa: CASSPGLNLGGYTF
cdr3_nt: TGTGCCAGCAGCCCCGGACTCAACCTAGGTGGCTACACCTTC

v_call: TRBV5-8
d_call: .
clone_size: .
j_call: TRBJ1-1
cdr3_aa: CASSLGPVNTEAFF
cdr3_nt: TGTGCCAGCAGCTTGGGGCCAGTGAACACTGAAGCTTTCTTT

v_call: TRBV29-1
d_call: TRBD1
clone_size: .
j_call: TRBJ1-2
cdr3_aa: CSVTGTGYGYTF
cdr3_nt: TGCAGCGTAACAGGGACAGGCTATGGCTACACCTTC

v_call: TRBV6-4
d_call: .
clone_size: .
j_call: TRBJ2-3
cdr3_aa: CASSDQGGSTDTQYF
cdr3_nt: TGTGCCAGCAGTGACCAGGGGGGTAGCACAGATACGCAGTATTTT

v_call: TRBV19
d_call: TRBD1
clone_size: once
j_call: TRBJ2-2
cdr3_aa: CASSLDRGTGELFF
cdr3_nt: TGTGCCAGTAGTCTCGACAGGGGCACCGGGGAGCTGTTTTTT

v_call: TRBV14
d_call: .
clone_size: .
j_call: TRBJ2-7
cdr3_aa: CASSPRQDKTTRGSYEQYF
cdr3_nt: TGTGCCAGCAGCCCAAGACAGGACAAGACTACCCGAGGGTCCTACGAGCAGTACTTC

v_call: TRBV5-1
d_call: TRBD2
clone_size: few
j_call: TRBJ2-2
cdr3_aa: CASSLGDSGGPGTGELFF
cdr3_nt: TGCGCCAGCAGCTTGGGTGATAGCGGGGGCCCGGGCACCGGGGAGCTGTTTTTT